Listed below are T cell receptor beta chains from one sample, sequenced in a study of T cell changes during pregnancy in multiple sclerosis. This table comes from immunoSEQ multiplex PCR, and its TCRdb copy is limited to in-frame clones, with some not included. Found here are approximately 17,000 clones, 84% of them singletons; the top ten hold more than 8.5%. Sequenced material: CD8+ T cells from peripheral blood mononuclear cells, taken in the second trimester of pregnancy. The receptor set was obtained from a female donor in good health, enrolled as a control in a pregnancy study. The CDR3 runs from the conserved cysteine through the conserved F or W. The order of the fields is D gene, clone size, V gene, J gene, CDR3 protein, CDR3 DNA. The D gene is left open where the match is weak. Expanded clones are given a class, and other clones once, few, many or no size at all.

d_call: -; clone_size: -; v_call: TRBV13; j_call: TRBJ2-7; cdr3_aa: CASSFMTGIHEQYF; cdr3_nt: TGTGCCAGCAGTTTTATGACAGGAATCCACGAGCAGTACTTC
d_call: TRBD2; clone_size: -; v_call: TRBV7-9; j_call: TRBJ2-5; cdr3_aa: CASTSLASGGMGETQYF; cdr3_nt: TGTGCCAGCACCTCGTTGGCTAGCGGGGGGATGGGAGAGACCCAGTACTTC
d_call: TRBD1; clone_size: -; v_call: TRBV13; j_call: TRBJ2-7; cdr3_aa: CASSFMGQGASEQYF; cdr3_nt: TGTGCCAGCAGCTTTATGGGACAGGGGGCTTCCGAGCAGTACTTC
d_call: -; clone_size: -; v_call: TRBV7-2; j_call: TRBJ1-5; cdr3_aa: CASSLETPTPQGMPQHF; cdr3_nt: TGTGCCAGCAGCTTAGAAACTCCGACGCCTCAGGGGATGCCCCAGCATTTT
d_call: -; clone_size: -; v_call: TRBV11-2; j_call: TRBJ2-7; cdr3_aa: CASSLAWGTYEQYF; cdr3_nt: TGTGCCAGCAGCTTAGCCTGGGGCACCTACGAGCAGTACTTC
d_call: TRBD1; clone_size: -; v_call: TRBV19; j_call: TRBJ1-2; cdr3_aa: CASTPRGRDYGYTF; cdr3_nt: TGTGCCAGTACCCCCAGGGGGCGCGACTATGGCTACACCTTC
d_call: -; clone_size: -; v_call: TRBV7-7; j_call: TRBJ1-1; cdr3_aa: CAMNTEAFF; cdr3_nt: TGTGCTATGAACACTGAAGCTTTCTTT
d_call: -; clone_size: -; v_call: TRBV11-1; j_call: TRBJ2-2; cdr3_aa: CASSLGGPPGELFF; cdr3_nt: TGTGCCAGCAGCTTAGGGGGGCCGCCCGGGGAGCTGTTTTTT
d_call: TRBD1; clone_size: -; v_call: TRBV27; j_call: TRBJ2-7; cdr3_aa: CASSFRQGTYEQYF; cdr3_nt: TGTGCCAGCAGTTTCCGACAGGGGACCTACGAGCAGTACTTC
d_call: TRBD1; clone_size: -; v_call: TRBV7-9; j_call: TRBJ1-1; cdr3_aa: CASSPQGSTEAFF; cdr3_nt: TGTGCCAGCAGCCCACAGGGGTCCACTGAAGCTTTCTTT
d_call: -; clone_size: -; v_call: TRBV5-8; j_call: TRBJ1-5; cdr3_aa: CASSFQDSNQPQHF; cdr3_nt: TGTGCCAGCAGCTTTCAGGATAGCAATCAGCCCCAGCATTTT
d_call: TRBD1; clone_size: -; v_call: TRBV4-3; j_call: TRBJ1-1; cdr3_aa: CASSQSQGGSTEAFF; cdr3_nt: TGCGCCAGCAGCCAGTCACAGGGGGGGAGCACTGAAGCTTTCTTT
d_call: TRBD1; clone_size: -; v_call: TRBV4-3; j_call: TRBJ1-2; cdr3_aa: CASSQGTGASSSCGYTF; cdr3_nt: TGCGCCAGCAGCCAGGGGACAGGGGCCAGCTCCAGCTGTGGCTACACCTTC
d_call: -; clone_size: -; v_call: TRBV6-5; j_call: TRBJ2-2; cdr3_aa: CASIPGGGTGELFF; cdr3_nt: TGTGCCAGCATACCGGGGGGCGGCACCGGGGAGCTGTTTTTT
d_call: -; clone_size: -; v_call: TRBV7-6; j_call: TRBJ1-3; cdr3_aa: CASSLGGQAPSPGNTIYF; cdr3_nt: TGTGCCAGCAGCTTAGGGGGGCAAGCACCCTCCCCTGGAAACACCATATATTTT
d_call: TRBD1; clone_size: -; v_call: TRBV27; j_call: TRBJ2-1; cdr3_aa: CASSLLPTDRGGNEQFF; cdr3_nt: TGTGCCAGCAGTTTATTACCTACGGACAGGGGAGGAAATGAGCAGTTCTTC
d_call: -; clone_size: once; v_call: TRBV7-9; j_call: TRBJ1-2; cdr3_aa: CASSLQVVGYTF; cdr3_nt: TGTGCCAGCAGCTTACAGGTGGTTGGCTACACCTTC
d_call: TRBD1; clone_size: -; v_call: TRBV11-2; j_call: TRBJ1-3; cdr3_aa: CASSFSLTGANSGNTIYF; cdr3_nt: TGTGCCAGCAGCTTTTCACTTACAGGGGCGAACTCTGGAAACACCATATATTTT
d_call: TRBD1; clone_size: -; v_call: TRBV14; j_call: TRBJ2-5; cdr3_aa: CASSRGTGGSRETQYF; cdr3_nt: TGTGCCAGCAGCCGAGGGACAGGGGGCTCAAGGGAGACCCAGTACTTC
d_call: TRBD1; clone_size: -; v_call: TRBV9; j_call: TRBJ2-3; cdr3_aa: CASSPRPGQGLSLTDTQYF; cdr3_nt: TGTGCCAGCAGCCCTCGACCGGGACAGGGACTTTCGCTCACAGATACGCAGTATTTT
d_call: -; clone_size: -; v_call: TRBV10-3; j_call: TRBJ1-3; cdr3_aa: CAISGEENTIYF; cdr3_nt: TGTGCCATCAGTGGAGAGGAAAACACCATATATTTT
d_call: -; clone_size: -; v_call: TRBV6-1; j_call: TRBJ1-2; cdr3_aa: CASSEGAEYGYTF; cdr3_nt: TGTGCCAGCAGTGAGGGGGCGGAGTATGGCTACACCTTC
d_call: TRBD1; clone_size: -; v_call: TRBV28; j_call: TRBJ1-6; cdr3_aa: CASSLGLRDSHF; cdr3_nt: TGTGCCAGCAGTTTGGGTCTTCGGGACAGCCACTTT
d_call: -; clone_size: -; v_call: TRBV10-3; j_call: TRBJ1-1; cdr3_aa: CAISPGAGSTEAFF; cdr3_nt: TGTGCCATCAGCCCAGGGGCAGGCTCTACTGAAGCTTTCTTT
d_call: TRBD1; clone_size: once; v_call: TRBV10-3; j_call: TRBJ1-6; cdr3_aa: CAISEASRGYYSPLHF; cdr3_nt: TGTGCCATCAGTGAGGCCTCCAGGGGGTATTATTCACCCCTCCACTTT
d_call: TRBD2; clone_size: -; v_call: TRBV4-2; j_call: TRBJ2-2; cdr3_aa: CASSQDQVAGYTGELFF; cdr3_nt: TGTGCCAGCAGCCAAGATCAGGTAGCGGGTTACACCGGGGAGCTGTTTTTT